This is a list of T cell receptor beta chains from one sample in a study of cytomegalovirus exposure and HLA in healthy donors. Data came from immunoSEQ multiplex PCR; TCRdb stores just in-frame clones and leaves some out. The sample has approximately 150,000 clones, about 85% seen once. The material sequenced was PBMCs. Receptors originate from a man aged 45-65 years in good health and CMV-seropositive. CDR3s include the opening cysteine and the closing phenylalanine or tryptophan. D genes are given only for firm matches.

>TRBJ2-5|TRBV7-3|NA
CASSLSGGEETQYF
TGTGCCAGCAGCTTAAGTGGAGGGGAGGAGACCCAGTACTTC
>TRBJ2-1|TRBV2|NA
CASSEEFQGGTNEQFF
TGTGCCAGCAGTGAAGAATTTCAGGGGGGCACAAATGAGCAGTTCTTC
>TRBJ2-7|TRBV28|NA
CASTDSSTGQYF
TGTGCCAGCACGGACTCGTCTACGGGGCAGTACTTC
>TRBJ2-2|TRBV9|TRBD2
CASSVTSGANTGELFF
TGTGCCAGCAGCGTCACCAGCGGGGCGAACACCGGGGAGCTGTTTTTT
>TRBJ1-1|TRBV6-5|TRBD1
CASRGPGQGREAFF
TGTGCCAGCAGGGGGCCGGGACAGGGGAGGGAAGCTTTCTTT
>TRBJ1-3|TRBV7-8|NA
CASSKSSSLIRDSEWSGNTIYF
TGTGCCAGCAGCAAGTCATCGTCCCTCATCCGGGACTCCGAATGGAGTGGAAACACCATATATTTT
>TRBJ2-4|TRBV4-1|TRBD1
CASSTWTGAAKNIQYF
TGCGCCAGCAGCACGTGGACAGGGGCGGCCAAAAACATTCAGTACTTC
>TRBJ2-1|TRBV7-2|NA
CASSLVGGQQFF
TGTGCCAGCAGCTTAGTTGGGGGCCAGCAGTTCTTC
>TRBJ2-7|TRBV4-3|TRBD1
CASSQETGGNSYEQYF
TGCGCCAGCAGCCAAGAAACAGGGGGCAATTCCTACGAGCAGTACTTC
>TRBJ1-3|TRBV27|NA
CASSSGAGNTIYF
TGTGCCAGCAGTTCGGGGGCTGGAAACACCATATATTTT